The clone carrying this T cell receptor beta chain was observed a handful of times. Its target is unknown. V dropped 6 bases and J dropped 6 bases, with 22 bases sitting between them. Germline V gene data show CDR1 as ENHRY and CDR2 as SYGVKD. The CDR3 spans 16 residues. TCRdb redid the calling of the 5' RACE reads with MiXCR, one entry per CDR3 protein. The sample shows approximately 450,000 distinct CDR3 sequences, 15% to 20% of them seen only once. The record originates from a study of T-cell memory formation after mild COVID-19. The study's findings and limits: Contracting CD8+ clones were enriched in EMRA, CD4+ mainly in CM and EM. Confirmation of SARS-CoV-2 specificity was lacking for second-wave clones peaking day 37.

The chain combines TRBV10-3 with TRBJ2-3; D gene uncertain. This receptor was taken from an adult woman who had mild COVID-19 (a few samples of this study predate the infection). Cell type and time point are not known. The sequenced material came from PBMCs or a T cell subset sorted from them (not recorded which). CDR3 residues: CAISDPALKLGDTQYF. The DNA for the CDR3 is TGTGCCATCAGCGATCCGGCCCTCAAGCTAGGGGATACGCAGTATTTT.